These T cell receptor beta chains were read from a single sample in a study of blood T cell repertoires in COVID-19. Data came from immunoSEQ multiplex PCR; TCRdb stores just in-frame clones and leaves some out. The sample contains some 150,000 clones, around 84% of which appear only once. The sequenced sample was peripheral blood. The receptors derive from an older woman with acute or convalescent COVID-19. CDR3s include the opening cysteine and the closing phenylalanine or tryptophan. D genes are given only for firm matches. Only some rows state a clone size, as once, few, many or a class for expanded clones.

cdr3_length: 14; j_call: TRBJ2-2; v_call: TRBV5-6; d_call: .; clone_size: .; cdr3_nt: TGTGCCAGCAGCCCCAGGACTACAACCGGGGAGCTGTTTTTT; cdr3_aa: CASSPRTTTGELFF
cdr3_length: 15; j_call: TRBJ2-1; v_call: TRBV5-4; d_call: TRBD2; clone_size: .; cdr3_nt: TGTGCCAGCAGCCCTCGGCTAGCGGGGCTTAATGAGCAGTTCTTC; cdr3_aa: CASSPRLAGLNEQFF
cdr3_length: 16; j_call: TRBJ2-2; v_call: TRBV11-3; d_call: TRBD1; clone_size: once; cdr3_nt: TGTGCCAGCAGCTTCAGGGGGACCGCTAACACCGGGGAGCTGTTTTTT; cdr3_aa: CASSFRGTANTGELFF
cdr3_length: 13; j_call: TRBJ1-1; v_call: TRBV6-5; d_call: .; clone_size: .; cdr3_nt: TGTGCCAGCAGTTACTCGCGGCCTCCTGAAGCTTTCTTT; cdr3_aa: CASSYSRPPEAFF
cdr3_length: 16; j_call: TRBJ2-1; v_call: TRBV5-1; d_call: TRBD2; clone_size: .; cdr3_nt: TGCGCCAGCAGCTTGGATGCGGGGGAGGCCTACAATGAGCAGTTCTTC; cdr3_aa: CASSLDAGEAYNEQFF
cdr3_length: 15; j_call: TRBJ1-1; v_call: TRBV28; d_call: TRBD1; clone_size: .; cdr3_nt: TGTGCCAGCAGTTTAACCGACAGGGTCCGACCTGAAGCTTTCTTT; cdr3_aa: CASSLTDRVRPEAFF
cdr3_length: 13; j_call: TRBJ1-1; v_call: TRBV19; d_call: .; clone_size: .; cdr3_nt: TGTGCCAGTAGTATAAATCTGCGTGCGGAAGCTTTCTTT; cdr3_aa: CASSINLRAEAFF
cdr3_length: 18; j_call: TRBJ1-5; v_call: TRBV15; d_call: TRBD1; clone_size: .; cdr3_nt: TGTGCCACCAGCAGAGGGCGGACAGGGAGGTATAGCAATCAGCCCCAGCATTTT; cdr3_aa: CATSRGRTGRYSNQPQHF
cdr3_length: 16; j_call: TRBJ2-3; v_call: TRBV13; d_call: TRBD2; clone_size: .; cdr3_nt: TGTGCCAGCAGCCCAGGGTCGGGACTAGCCACAGATACGCAGTATTTT; cdr3_aa: CASSPGSGLATDTQYF
cdr3_length: 20; j_call: TRBJ2-3; v_call: TRBV28; d_call: TRBD2; clone_size: .; cdr3_nt: TGTGCCAGCAGTTCCCATCCCTGGACTAGCGGGGGCCCGGGCACAGATACGCAGTATTTT; cdr3_aa: CASSSHPWTSGGPGTDTQYF
cdr3_length: 13; j_call: TRBJ2-5; v_call: TRBV5-1; d_call: .; clone_size: .; cdr3_nt: TGCGCCAGCATCCTTGGGCCCGGAGAGACCCAGTACTTC; cdr3_aa: CASILGPGETQYF
cdr3_length: 17; j_call: TRBJ2-3; v_call: TRBV19; d_call: .; clone_size: .; cdr3_nt: TGTGCCAGTACCCCATCTAGGGTTTCAGGGTTTCAAGATACGCAGTATTTT; cdr3_aa: CASTPSRVSGFQDTQYF
cdr3_length: 13; j_call: TRBJ2-5; v_call: TRBV13; d_call: TRBD1; clone_size: .; cdr3_nt: TGTGCCAGCAGCTTAGACCCTACAGGGGCCCAGTACTTC; cdr3_aa: CASSLDPTGAQYF
cdr3_length: 17; j_call: TRBJ2-3; v_call: TRBV18; d_call: .; clone_size: .; cdr3_nt: TGTGCCAGCTCACCACCGGTGGGGGGTTCTAGCACAGATACGCAGTATTTT; cdr3_aa: CASSPPVGGSSTDTQYF
cdr3_length: 17; j_call: TRBJ1-2; v_call: TRBV25-1; d_call: .; clone_size: .; cdr3_nt: TGTGCCAGCAGTGAAGATAGGTTAGGCGCTCGGGGATATGGCTACACCTTC; cdr3_aa: CASSEDRLGARGYGYTF
cdr3_length: 10; j_call: TRBJ1-2; v_call: TRBV20-1; d_call: .; clone_size: once; cdr3_nt: TGCAGTGCTCGCCCGGAGAGCTACACCTTC; cdr3_aa: CSARPESYTF
cdr3_length: 12; j_call: TRBJ2-1; v_call: TRBV6-5; d_call: .; clone_size: .; cdr3_nt: TGTGCCAGCAGCCCCACCCGAAGGGGTCCGTTCTTC; cdr3_aa: CASSPTRRGPFF
cdr3_length: 13; j_call: TRBJ2-7; v_call: TRBV12-3/TRBV12-4; d_call: .; clone_size: .; cdr3_nt: TGTGCCAACACACGGGTGGTCGACTACGAGCAGTACTTC; cdr3_aa: CANTRVVDYEQYF
cdr3_length: 15; j_call: TRBJ2-5; v_call: TRBV6-5; d_call: TRBD1; clone_size: .; cdr3_nt: TGTGCCAGCACCTCGACAGGGGGGGGAGGTCGGGCCCAGTACTTC; cdr3_aa: CASTSTGGGGRAQYF
cdr3_length: 17; j_call: TRBJ2-1; v_call: TRBV24-1; d_call: TRBD1; clone_size: .; cdr3_nt: TGTGCCACCAGAGCCCGCGGGGGACAGGGTTCTGGCGATGAGCAGTTCTTC; cdr3_aa: CATRARGGQGSGDEQFF
cdr3_length: 15; j_call: TRBJ1-2; v_call: TRBV5-1; d_call: .; clone_size: .; cdr3_nt: TGCGCCAGCAGCTTGGACGGAGGGTCTAACTATGGCTACACCTTC; cdr3_aa: CASSLDGGSNYGYTF
cdr3_length: 15; j_call: TRBJ1-2; v_call: TRBV7-9; d_call: .; clone_size: once; cdr3_nt: TGTGCCAGCAGCTCGGCCCGGGACACTATCTATGGCTACACCTTC; cdr3_aa: CASSSARDTIYGYTF
cdr3_length: 14; j_call: TRBJ1-6; v_call: TRBV27; d_call: TRBD1; clone_size: few; cdr3_nt: TGTGCCAGCTCCTTGGACAGGGGCAATTCACCCCTCCACTTT; cdr3_aa: CASSLDRGNSPLHF
cdr3_length: 18; j_call: TRBJ2-5; v_call: TRBV4-1; d_call: TRBD2; clone_size: .; cdr3_nt: TGCGCCAGCAGCCAAGACGATATCCCGGGAGGGTTCCAAGAGACCCAGTACTTC; cdr3_aa: CASSQDDIPGGFQETQYF
cdr3_length: 14; j_call: TRBJ2-5; v_call: TRBV9; d_call: .; clone_size: .; cdr3_nt: TGTGCCAGCAGCGTAGACAGGGAAGTAGAGACCCAGTACTTC; cdr3_aa: CASSVDREVETQYF
cdr3_length: 17; j_call: TRBJ2-7; v_call: TRBV4-2; d_call: .; clone_size: .; cdr3_nt: TGTGCCAGCAGCCTCCATCGAGGACAGTTGAACTCCTACGAGCAGTACTTC; cdr3_aa: CASSLHRGQLNSYEQYF
cdr3_length: 16; j_call: TRBJ2-7; v_call: TRBV11-2; d_call: TRBD1; clone_size: .; cdr3_nt: TGTGCCAGCAGCCCAAACCGCCGACAGGGGGACTACGAGCAGTACTTC; cdr3_aa: CASSPNRRQGDYEQYF
cdr3_length: 13; j_call: TRBJ1-4; v_call: TRBV9; d_call: .; clone_size: .; cdr3_nt: TGTGCCAGCAGCGCCCAACCGGGGGGCTTACTGTTTTTT; cdr3_aa: CASSAQPGGLLFF
cdr3_length: 17; j_call: TRBJ1-2; v_call: TRBV9; d_call: TRBD1; clone_size: .; cdr3_nt: TGTGCCAGCAGCGTTGCGGGACAGGGCGTTGAGGGCTATGGCTACACCTTC; cdr3_aa: CASSVAGQGVEGYGYTF
cdr3_length: 15; j_call: TRBJ1-1; v_call: TRBV28; d_call: .; clone_size: .; cdr3_nt: TGTGCCAGCAGTCCGTTCGTGACAGCGAACACTGAAGCTTTCTTT; cdr3_aa: CASSPFVTANTEAFF
cdr3_length: 16; j_call: TRBJ2-2; v_call: TRBV5-8; d_call: TRBD2; clone_size: .; cdr3_nt: TGTGCCAGCAGCTTCCTACTAGCGGGGGGGACCGGGGAGCTGTTTTTT; cdr3_aa: CASSFLLAGGTGELFF
cdr3_length: 15; j_call: TRBJ1-1; v_call: TRBV4-1; d_call: .; clone_size: .; cdr3_nt: TGCGCCAGCAGCCAAGCCCAGGGACAGAACACTGAAGCTTTCTTT; cdr3_aa: CASSQAQGQNTEAFF
cdr3_length: 16; j_call: TRBJ2-5; v_call: TRBV5-6; d_call: TRBD2; clone_size: .; cdr3_nt: TGTGCCAGCAGCTTGCCTAGCGGGGTAGGGAGGGAGACCCAGTACTTC; cdr3_aa: CASSLPSGVGRETQYF
cdr3_length: 15; j_call: TRBJ1-1; v_call: TRBV5-1; d_call: .; clone_size: few; cdr3_nt: TGCGCCAGCAGCTCATTACCAGGTAGAAACACTGAAGCTTTCTTT; cdr3_aa: CASSSLPGRNTEAFF
cdr3_length: 16; j_call: TRBJ2-1; v_call: TRBV4-1; d_call: .; clone_size: .; cdr3_nt: TGCGCCAGCAGCCAAGACGCGGGGGCGGAGGGGAATGAGCAGTTCTTC; cdr3_aa: CASSQDAGAEGNEQFF
cdr3_length: 15; j_call: TRBJ1-4; v_call: TRBV19; d_call: TRBD1; clone_size: .; cdr3_nt: TGTGCCAGTAGTATTAGCGGCAGGGGGAATGAAAAACTGTTTTTT; cdr3_aa: CASSISGRGNEKLFF
cdr3_length: 14; j_call: TRBJ2-7; v_call: TRBV7-2; d_call: .; clone_size: .; cdr3_nt: TGTGCCAGCAGCCTCACCGGGACTCGCTACGAGCAGTACTTC; cdr3_aa: CASSLTGTRYEQYF
cdr3_length: 15; j_call: TRBJ1-3; v_call: TRBV6-5; d_call: .; clone_size: once; cdr3_nt: TGTGCCTGTACTCCCAGGCCGTCCTTGGGCAACACCATATATTTT; cdr3_aa: CACTPRPSLGNTIYF
cdr3_length: 14; j_call: TRBJ1-1; v_call: TRBV5-4; d_call: TRBD1; clone_size: .; cdr3_nt: TGTGCCAGCAGCTTGCCCCAGGGGGACACTGAAGCTTTCTTT; cdr3_aa: CASSLPQGDTEAFF
cdr3_length: 13; j_call: TRBJ1-5; v_call: TRBV30; d_call: .; clone_size: .; cdr3_nt: TGTGCCTGGAGTGTAGGGGAGGGTCAGCCCCAGCATTTT; cdr3_aa: CAWSVGEGQPQHF
cdr3_length: 13; j_call: TRBJ2-3; v_call: TRBV5-4; d_call: .; clone_size: .; cdr3_nt: TGTGCCAGCAGCTTGACGGGTGCAGATACGCAGTATTTT; cdr3_aa: CASSLTGADTQYF
cdr3_length: 19; j_call: TRBJ2-2; v_call: TRBV5-1; d_call: .; clone_size: few; cdr3_nt: TGCGCCAGCAGCCTATTCGGACAGACAATACCCGCGAACACCGGGGAGCTGTTTTTT; cdr3_aa: CASSLFGQTIPANTGELFF
cdr3_length: 12; j_call: TRBJ1-1; v_call: TRBV3-1/TRBV3-2; d_call: .; clone_size: .; cdr3_nt: TGTGCCAGCAGCCGCCCCCGGGGGGGAGCTTTCTTT; cdr3_aa: CASSRPRGGAFF
cdr3_length: 19; j_call: TRBJ1-6; v_call: TRBV27; d_call: TRBD1; clone_size: .; cdr3_nt: TGTGCCAGCAGTCATCTAGGGACAGGGGGAGATAGTAGGAATTCACCCCTCCACTTT; cdr3_aa: CASSHLGTGGDSRNSPLHF